This TCR beta chain was captured in a study of blood T cell repertoires in COVID-19. Study-wide background: Sources were T cells, B-cell-depleted T cells, or PBMCs; the material itself was cDNA or gDNA.

Profiled with immunoSEQ multiplex PCR; TCRdb holds only in-frame clones, not every one. The profile covers tens of thousands of clones, with 85% appearing a single time and about 9.4% taken by the ten largest. Germline V gene lookup returns CDR1 MGHRA and CDR2 YSYEKL. V gave up 4 bases and J gave up 0 bases; unmatched junction bases: 9. The CDR3 is 18 amino acids. Sequencing input: peripheral blood. This chain connects TRBV4-1 to TRBJ2-3, with TRBD2 identical over 11 bases. The source is a human donor in a cohort sampled during active COVID-19. The CDR3 DNA follows: TGCGCCAGCAGCCCAGGACTAGCGGGCGGCTTAAGCACAGATACGCAGTATTTT. Translation: CASSPGLAGGLSTDTQYF.